Below, one T cell receptor beta chain is given with its context. Its antigen is not yet known. Base qualities were left out, and no much larger clone turns up one base away. The cysteine opens and the phenylalanine closes a CDR3 of 14 amino acids. CDR3 DNA only is kept here, 42 bases in frame from base 1. Per the germline V gene (reference sequence), SGHKS is the CDR1 and YYEKEE is the CDR2. The germline ends are 15 bases apart after V is trimmed by 4 bases and J by 4 bases. This entry comes from a study of blood T cells in healthy people across ages (dated by TCRdb to between 2014 and 2016). Turning to the overall study: Template switching captured roughly one uniquely barcoded TCR beta cDNA molecule per two T cells in model experiments. Four age groups were formed from the donors: young (average roughly 16 years), middle-aged (less than 40), aged (about 62) and long-lived (roughly 88). Two additional independent replicas of 1 million unique cDNA reads from the same blood draw were analyzed for two donors (one aged 18 to 30 and one aged 80 or older). To track age-related changes in TCR beta repertoire diversity, the study relied on deep sequencing normalized with unique cDNA molecular identifiers. To avoid experimental bias, donors of different ages were randomly spread across the sequencing lanes.

The method was 5' RACE. A second 7 to 11 cycle PCR used a sample-barcoded 5' primer and a J-beta primer mix. Each TCR beta cDNA molecule received a unique molecular identifier from a template-switch 5' adaptor carrying 12 random nucleotides. Each sample yielded at least 2.5 million CDR3-containing paired-end reads. The Mint cDNA synthesis kit, primed by a TRBC-specific oligonucleotide, was used to synthesize first-strand cDNA from all RNA. Following uracil-DNA glycosylase treatment, all cDNA underwent a first 18-cycle PCR with the universal primers M1SS and BC2_uni_R. Under the source paper's analysis protocol: For normalization, 1 million high-quality reads were randomly selected from each sample, with every read carrying a distinct molecular identifier. Reads sharing molecular identifiers were discarded rather than binned into consensus sequences. MiTCR, with a Q25 quality threshold and the strictest error-elimination algorithm, was used for CDR3 identification, clonotype clustering and error correction. A nonparametric unseen species model with Euler transformation was used to estimate a lower bound on total TCR beta diversity. The public reads were quality trimmed at Q25 with fastp and then assembled into clones with MiXCR by TCRdb, keeping productive beta chains. Rows are combined by CDR3 protein, so each entry shows the most common genes and DNA. The V and J calls and clone size are TCRdb's, not the authors'. Within this sample are roughly 1.9 million distinct CDR3 sequences, with more than 35% of them counted one time only. Under 25% of the sample lies in the top ten.

The 40 or so donors, aged 6 to 90 years, were systemically healthy Caucasian individuals from Russia. Each donor gave 9 to 10 milliliters of peripheral blood, collected into EDTA-treated Vacutainer tubes. PBMCs were isolated by Ficoll-Paque density-gradient centrifugation, with at least 7 million obtained per sample. Total RNA was extracted from PBMCs with Trizol reagent, with at least 6 micrograms obtained per sample. For every donor, flow cytometry on a PBMC aliquot measured the percentage of naive CD45RAhigh/CD27high T cells. Broad study findings and their caveats: The long-lived group showed more naive CD4+ T cells, fewer expanded clones and increased TCR diversity than the aged group, suggesting age selection. Because profiling used bulk unsorted PBMCs, naive and antigen-experienced compartments could not be compared conclusively. Estimates of total diversity based on one million sequenced T cells were considered lower bounds and underestimates. Observed TCR beta diversity per million T cells fell roughly linearly with age, and a significant reduction was already apparent by age roughly 41. Donor CMV infection status was unknown, potentially confounding age-related changes in expanded clonotypes. Observed TCR beta diversity correlated strongly with the percentage of naive T cells measured by flow cytometry.

The sequence is built from TRBV5-5 and TRBJ2-7; no D gene is confidently identified. The sample taken for sequencing was blood. This sequence originates from a human donor in good health. CDR3 region: CASSPASLGYEQYF. Here is the DNA: TGTGCCAGCAGCCCCGCCTCCCTGGGTTACGAGCAGTACTTC.